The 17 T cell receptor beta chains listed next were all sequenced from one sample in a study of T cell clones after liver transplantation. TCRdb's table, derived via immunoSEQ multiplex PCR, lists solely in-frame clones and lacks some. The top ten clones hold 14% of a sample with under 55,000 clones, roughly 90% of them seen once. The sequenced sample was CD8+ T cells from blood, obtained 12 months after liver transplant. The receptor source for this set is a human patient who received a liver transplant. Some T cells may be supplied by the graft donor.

For the CDR3, the DNA is TGTGCCAGCAGCCAAGATACGGAAGTTGACAGGCCCTACTATGGCTACACCTTC. It is translated as CASSQDTEVDRPYYGYTF. The rearrangement uses TRBV4-2 and TRBJ1-2; D possibly corresponds to TRBD1 (6 bases). V gave up 0 bases and J gave up 3 bases, with 20 bases separating them. Germline V gene data show CDR1 as LGHNA and CDR2 as YNFKEQ. The CDR3 spans 18 residues.

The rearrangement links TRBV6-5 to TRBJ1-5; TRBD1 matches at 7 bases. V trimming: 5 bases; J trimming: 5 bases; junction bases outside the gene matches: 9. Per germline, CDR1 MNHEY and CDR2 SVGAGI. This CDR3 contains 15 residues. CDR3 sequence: CASSPTGEVDQPQHF. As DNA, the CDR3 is TGTGCCAGCAGTCCTACAGGGGAGGTTGATCAGCCCCAGCATTTT.

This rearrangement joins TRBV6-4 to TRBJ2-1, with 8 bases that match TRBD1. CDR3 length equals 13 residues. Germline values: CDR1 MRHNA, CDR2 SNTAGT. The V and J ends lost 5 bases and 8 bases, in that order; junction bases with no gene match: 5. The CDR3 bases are TGTGCCAGCAGTCGGACAGGGTCGGATGAGCAGTTCTTC. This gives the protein CASSRTGSDEQFF.

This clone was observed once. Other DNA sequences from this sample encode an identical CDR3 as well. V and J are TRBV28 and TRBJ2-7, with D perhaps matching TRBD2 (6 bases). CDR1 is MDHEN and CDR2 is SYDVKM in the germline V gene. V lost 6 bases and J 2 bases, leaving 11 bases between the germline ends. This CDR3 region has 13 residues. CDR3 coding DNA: TGTGCCAGCAGCCTCGGGGGTCCCTACGAGCAGTACTTC. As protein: CASSLGGPYEQYF.

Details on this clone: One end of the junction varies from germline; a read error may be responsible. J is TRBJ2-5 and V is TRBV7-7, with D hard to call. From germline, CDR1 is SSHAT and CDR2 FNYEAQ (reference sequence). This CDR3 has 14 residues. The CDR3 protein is CASSPLTGQETQYF. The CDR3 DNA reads TGTGCTAGCAGCCCGCTTACTGGCCAAGAGACCCAGTACTTC.

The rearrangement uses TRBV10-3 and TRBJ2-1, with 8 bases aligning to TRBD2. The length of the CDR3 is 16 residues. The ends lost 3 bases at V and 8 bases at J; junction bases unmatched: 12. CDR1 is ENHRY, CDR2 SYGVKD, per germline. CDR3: CAISDVLAGGFYEQFF. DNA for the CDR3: TGTGCCATCAGTGACGTCCTGGCGGGAGGATTCTATGAGCAGTTCTTC.

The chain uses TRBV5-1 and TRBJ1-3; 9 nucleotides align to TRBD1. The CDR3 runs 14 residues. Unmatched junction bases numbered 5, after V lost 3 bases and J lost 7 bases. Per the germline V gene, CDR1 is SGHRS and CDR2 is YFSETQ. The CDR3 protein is CASSSGTGINTIYF. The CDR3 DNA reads TGCGCCAGCAGCTCCGGGACAGGGATTAACACCATATATTTT.

The CDR3 DNA reads TGCGCCAGCAGCCAAGACAGGACGGGATTTGGGGATGAACTGTTTTTT. This sequence encodes CASSQDRTGFGDELFF. V is TRBV4-3 and J is TRBJ1-4; no definite D call. Between the trimmed V and J ends, which lost 0 bases and 12 bases, there was a span of 20 bases. CDR1 and CDR2 (germline): LGHNA, YSLEER. The length of the CDR3 is 16 residues.

The chain's CDR3 is CASSPTTSGDPYEQYF. In DNA form, the CDR3 reads TGTGCCAGCAGCCCAACGACTAGCGGGGATCCCTACGAGCAGTACTTC. The chain carries TRBV7-9 and TRBJ2-7; 11 bases line up with TRBD2. Trimming cost V 5 bases and J 2 bases; bases outside gene matches: 8. Germline V CDR1 and CDR2: SEHNR, FQNEAQ (reference sequence). This CDR3 has 16 amino acids.

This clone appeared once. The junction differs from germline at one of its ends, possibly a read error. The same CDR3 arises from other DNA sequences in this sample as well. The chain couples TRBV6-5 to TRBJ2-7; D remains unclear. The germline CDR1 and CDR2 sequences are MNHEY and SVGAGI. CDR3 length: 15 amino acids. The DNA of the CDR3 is TGTGCCAGCAGCCCAACTAACTTCCCTAACTACGAGCAGTACTTT. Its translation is CASSPTNFPNYEQYF.

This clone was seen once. The CDR3 here is CASSLYDRGAFF. CDR3 bases: TGTGCCAGCAGCCTTTACGACAGGGGGGCTTTCTTT. The rearrangement joins TRBV11-2 to TRBJ1-1; TRBD1 aligns across 9 bases. Germline-derived CDR1 and CDR2 are SGHAT and FQNNGV. J was trimmed by 11 bases and V by 5 bases; bases with no gene match: 6. The CDR3 has 12 amino acids.

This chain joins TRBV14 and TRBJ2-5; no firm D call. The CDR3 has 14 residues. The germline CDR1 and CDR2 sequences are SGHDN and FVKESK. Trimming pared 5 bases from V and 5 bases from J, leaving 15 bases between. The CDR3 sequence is CASSKTVEAETQYF. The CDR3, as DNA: TGTGCCAGCAGCAAAACGGTCGAAGCGGAGACCCAGTACTTC.

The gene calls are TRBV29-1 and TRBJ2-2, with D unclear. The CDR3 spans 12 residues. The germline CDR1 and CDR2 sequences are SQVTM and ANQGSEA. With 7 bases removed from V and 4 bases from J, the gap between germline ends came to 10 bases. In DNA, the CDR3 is TGCAGCGCTTTTAGCAGCACCGGGGAGCTGTTTTTT. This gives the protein CSAFSSTGELFF.

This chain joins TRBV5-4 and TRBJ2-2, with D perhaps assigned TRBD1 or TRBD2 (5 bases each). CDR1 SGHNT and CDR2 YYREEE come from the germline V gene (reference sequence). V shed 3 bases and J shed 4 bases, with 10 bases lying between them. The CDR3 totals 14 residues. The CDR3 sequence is CASSSRGITGELFF. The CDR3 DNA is TGTGCCAGCAGCTCGAGGGGCATCACCGGGGAGCTGTTTTTT.

The CDR3 DNA reads as TGTGCCAGCAGTTACGTACAGGGGGCTAATGAAAAACTGTTTTTT. This codes for CASSYVQGANEKLFF. The gene calls are TRBV6-5 and TRBJ1-4, with 8 bases that match TRBD1. The junction had 2 bases not matched to a gene; V was cut back by 2 bases and J by 3 bases. The CDR3 has 15 amino acids. In germline, CDR1 is MNHEY, CDR2 SVGAGI.

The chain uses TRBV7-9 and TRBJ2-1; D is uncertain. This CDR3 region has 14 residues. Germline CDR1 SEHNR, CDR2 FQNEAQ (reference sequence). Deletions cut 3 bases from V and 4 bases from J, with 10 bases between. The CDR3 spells CASSFADGYNEQFF. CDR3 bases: TGTGCCAGCAGCTTCGCGGACGGATACAATGAGCAGTTCTTC.

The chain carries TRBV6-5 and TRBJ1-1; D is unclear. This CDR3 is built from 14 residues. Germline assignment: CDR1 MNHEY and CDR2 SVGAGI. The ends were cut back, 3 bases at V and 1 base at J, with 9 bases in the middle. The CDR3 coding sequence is TGTGCCAGCAGTTATTTGGTTACGAACACTGAAGCTTTCTTT. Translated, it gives CASSYLVTNTEAFF.